This record concerns one T cell receptor beta chain sequence. The data are from a study of blood T cell repertoires in COVID-19. Across the study: Collection of acute and convalescent COVID-19 samples took place in the United States, Italy and Spain. The cDNA or gDNA used as material had been derived from T cells, B-cell-depleted T cells, or PBMCs.

Generated by immunoSEQ multiplex PCR, the TCRdb table keeps only in-frame clones and is missing some. The profile shows about 130,000 clones, 90% of them singletons. The germline V gene has CDR1 SGHNT and CDR2 YYREEE (reference sequence). The CDR3 extends over 13 amino acids. V lost 4 bases and J 0 bases, leaving 4 bases between the germline ends. Sample: peripheral blood. This TCR was sampled from a man in his 60s with COVID-19, enrolled during active disease. The chain uses TRBV5-4 and TRBJ2-2; D unresolved. CDR3 amino acids: CASSLANTGELFF. The CDR3 bases are TGTGCCAGCAGCCTAGCGAACACCGGGGAGCTGTTTTTT.